This entry concerns a single T cell receptor (beta chain). The data were taken from a study of blood T cell repertoires in COVID-19. Study context: Specimens from acute and convalescent COVID-19 originated in the United States, Italy and Spain. PBMCs, B-cell-depleted T cells, or T cells were the source of the cDNA or gDNA that made up the material.

The CDR3 extends over 15 amino acids. The germline V gene encodes CDR1 WNHNN and CDR2 SYGVQD (reference sequence). The V and J ends lost 5 bases and 4 bases, in that order; junction bases with no gene match: 6. Study processing details: Counts of nucleated cells, estimated from reference gene primer amplification, were obtained. This table comes from immunoSEQ multiplex PCR, and its TCRdb copy is limited to in-frame clones, with some not included. V, J and clone size derive from that table, while D and trimming were established from the DNA sequence. The sample consists of around 160,000 clones, 81% of them appearing once.

The specimen sequenced was peripheral blood. V gene TRBV10-1 combines with J gene TRBJ2-3; 10 bases map to TRBD2. This clonotype was sampled from a man between 60 and 75 years old with active or convalescent COVID-19. The CDR3 DNA follows: TGCGCCAGCAGTCCCAGCGGGGGGGCCCCAGATACGCAGTATTTT. Translation gives CASSPSGGAPDTQYF.